This TCR beta chain originates from a study of blood T cell repertoires in COVID-19 (dated by TCRdb to the early 2020s). About the full investigation: Samples covering the acute and convalescent phases of COVID-19 were provided by collaborators in the United States, Italy and Spain. The samples were drawn from the first 160 participants of the ongoing ImmuneRACE study and from 1,200 or so subjects provided by 6 global collaborators. Nearly every sample came with metadata listing a de-identified subject ID, COVID-19 status, age in years and sex. The material from the prospective study consisted of cDNA or gDNA derived from T cells, B-cell-depleted T cells, or PBMCs. A freely available public database, intended as a resource for researchers studying the immune response to SARS-CoV-2, is where the repertoires were released. Subjects who had been exposed to COVID-19, were actively infected with it, or had recovered from it provided the deeply sampled blood TCRbeta repertoires that made up the dataset. Where HLA class I and class II types were available, the types were taken from metadata supplied by the sample provider, not from assay-based typing.

TCRbeta CDR3 regions were amplified from genomic DNA by means of the immunoSEQ Assay, a bias-controlled multiplex PCR. The source study handled its data this way. Nucleated cell counts per sample were estimated from amplification of reference gene primers within the assay. To quantify the absolute abundance of each unique TCRbeta CDR3 rearrangement, sequence reads were collapsed and filtered. For each sample, productive Simpson clonality was calculated as the square root of Simpson's diversity index over productive rearrangements. The table was pulled from immuneACCESS by TCRdb, which kept in-frame rearrangements only. Such tables lose some clones; where checked, under half of the loss comes from unresolved V genes, and the rest has no known cause. Clonal size and the V and J genes are those of that table, whereas D and trimming came from the DNA. The sample table contains hundreds of thousands of clones; only one count was recorded for around 92% of them. The top ten clones comprise less than 4.5% of the sample.

This clone has just one count. Its antigen is unknown. No quality values exist for individual bases; no much larger clone is one base distant. V is reduced by 5 bases and J by 7 bases, leaving a spacing of 12 bases between them. CDR1 SGHDT and CDR2 YYEEEE are derived from the germline V gene. The CDR3 contains 12 residues, cysteine and phenylalanine counted. Left in the record is the CDR3 DNA by itself, 36 bases read in frame from the first base. In the prospective study, participants were about 18 to 95 years old, resided in 24 geographic areas of the United States, and were enrolled through a virtual design. To assign participants to cohorts, the prospective study relied on clinical history that participants themselves reported in a screening survey and a study questionnaire. Mobile phlebotomists in the prospective study collected whole blood, serum and a nasopharyngeal or oropharyngeal swab from every participant. Over a roughly 2-month period, participants in the prospective study had the option of providing additional blood draws and questionnaires. Before DNA extraction, prospective study blood samples were shipped either frozen or at room temperature.

Broad study findings and their caveats: How much clinical and demographic metadata was included differed by source and by participant, and the metadata was provided uncurated.

The specimen sequenced was PBMCs or T cells enriched from blood (not recorded which). This TCR came from a woman between 25 and 40 years old with acute COVID-19. The rearrangement joined TRBV5-6 to TRBJ1-2; no D gene is confidently identified. The CDR3 in this case is CASSGVEAGYTF. Here is the DNA: TGTGCCAGCAGTGGGGTGGAGGCTGGCTACACCTTC.